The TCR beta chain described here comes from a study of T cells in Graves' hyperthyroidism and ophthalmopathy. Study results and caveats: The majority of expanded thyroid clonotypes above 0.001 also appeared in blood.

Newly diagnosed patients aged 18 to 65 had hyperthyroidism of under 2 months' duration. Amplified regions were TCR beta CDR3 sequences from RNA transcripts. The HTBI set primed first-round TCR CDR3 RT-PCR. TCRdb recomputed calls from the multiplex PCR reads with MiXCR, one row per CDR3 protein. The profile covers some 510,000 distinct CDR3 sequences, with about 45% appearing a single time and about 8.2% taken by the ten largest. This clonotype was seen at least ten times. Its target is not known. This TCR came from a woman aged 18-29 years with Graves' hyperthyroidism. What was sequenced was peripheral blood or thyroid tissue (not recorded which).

The CDR3: CASSVDARGSGYTF. In nucleotides, the CDR3 is TGTGCCAGCAGCGTAGACGCGAGGGGAAGTGGCTACACCTTC. The V gene is TRBV9, the J gene TRBJ1-2; D is possibly TRBD1 (5 bases). The V and J ends lost 0 bases and 7 bases respectively, with 13 bases between them. This CDR3 contains 14 residues. Germline CDR1 is SGDLS and CDR2 is YYNGEE.